A single sample is the source of the 2 T cell receptor beta chains below, sequenced in a study of T cell responses to AZD1222 COVID-19 vaccine. Only in-frame clones appear in the TCRdb table, and some are missing; sequencing was by immunoSEQ multiplex PCR. The sample lists 150,000 or so clones; roughly 92% were seen once. This sample comprised peripheral blood, obtained on day 0 of AZD1222 vaccination. These receptors originate from an adult in good health.

The CDR3 sequence: CASSLVSPGYTF. The CDR3, as DNA: TGTGCCAGCAGCTTGGTCTCCCCTGGCTACACCTTC. This sequence joins TRBV5-6 and TRBJ1-2, with no clear D. V was shortened by 0 bases and J by 7 bases, with 7 bases between the two germline ends. There are 12 residues in the CDR3. Germline V gene lookup returns CDR1 SGHDT and CDR2 YYEEEE. Together with reference TRBV5-6 and TRBJ1-2, the CDR3 gives the full variable domain: DAGVTQSPTHLIKTRGQQVTLRCSPKSGHDTVSWYQQALGQGPQFIFQYYEEEERQRGNFPDRFSGHQFPNYSSELNVNALLLGDSALYLCASSLVSPGYTFGSGTRLTVV.

This chain joins TRBV14 and TRBJ1-4, with D possibly being TRBD1 (6 bases). The CDR3 length is 15 residues. CDR1 is SGHDN and CDR2 is FVKESK in the germline V gene. Between the trimmed V and J ends, which lost 0 bases and 7 bases, there was a span of 12 bases. As DNA, the CDR3 is TGTGCCAGCAGCCAAGATAACAGGGAGGGTGAAAAACTGTTTTTT. This sequence encodes CASSQDNREGEKLFF.